The present T cell receptor (beta chain) was sequenced within a study of molecular identifiers for immune sequencing clone quantification. This clonotype was seen a few times. MiXCR, applied by TCRdb to the PCR reads, yields one record per CDR3 protein. The sample shows hundreds of thousands of distinct CDR3 sequences, about 25% of them seen only once. Specimen: naive CD8+ T cells from blood, with Jurkat cell RNA spiked in. Subset denoted: FACS-sorted CD8+CD4-CCR7+CD45RA+ naive T cells. This TCR came from a human donor in good health. Some libraries in this study had Jurkat cell RNA spiked in.

CDR3 protein: CASSPTAGPSYEQYF. In DNA, the CDR3 is TGTGCCAGCAGTCCAACAGCTGGACCCTCCTACGAGCAGTACTTC. The rearrangement uses TRBV27 and TRBJ2-7; D not certain. Trimming removed 5 bases at V and 0 bases at J, with 14 bases between. CDR3 length: 15 amino acids. From germline, CDR1 is MNHEY and CDR2 SMNVEV (reference sequence).